This TCR beta chain is from a study of shared clonotypes between healthy human individuals. Here immunoSEQ multiplex PCR was the method, and the copy in TCRdb shows in-frame clones only, minus some. Among about 2.3 million clones listed, just over 90% were seen once. After removal of 0 bases from V and 8 bases from J, the junction contained 2 bases not matched to a gene. CDR1 and CDR2 from the germline V gene are SGHTA and FQGTGA. This CDR3 spans 14 amino acids. What was sequenced was naive CD4+ T cells from PBMCs. Regarding subset: CD45RA+ positively selected. The chain recombines TRBV7-3 with TRBJ2-1; TRBD2 matches 9 bases. The TCR originated in a man between 18 and 29 years old in good health. Some clones in this sample may be carry-over from other donors' samples. The CDR3 loop is CASSLTSGSYEQFF. CDR3 nucleotides: TGTGCCAGCAGCTTAACTAGCGGGAGTTATGAGCAGTTCTTC.